This TCR beta chain was captured by sequencing in a study of cytomegalovirus exposure and HLA in healthy donors. Data came from immunoSEQ multiplex PCR; TCRdb stores just in-frame clones and leaves some out. The sample has about 160,000 clones, 65% to 90% seen once. Remarks on this clone: The target antigen is unknown.

Study results and caveats: Cytomegalovirus status, reportedly, was diagnosed with high specificity and sensitivity by the classifier.

CDR1 and CDR2 (germline): MNHEY, SMNVEV (reference sequence). CDR3 size: 17 residues. V dropped 5 bases and J dropped 8; count of bases not matched to a gene: 16. Donors were drawn from the approximately 110-subject validation cohort, separate from the approximately 620-subject first cohort. The sequence was collected from a woman aged 18 to 35 in good health and CMV-seronegative. The sequenced sample consisted of PBMCs. The chain is built from TRBV27 and TRBJ2-1, with 9 bases that match TRBD1. The CDR3 region has the DNA TGTGCCAGCAGTAGCCTAACGCCGGGACAGGGTACGCATGAGCAGTTCTTC. This sequence encodes CASSSLTPGQGTHEQFF.